The 15 T cell receptor beta chains listed next were all sequenced from one sample in a study of OX40 agonist ivuxolimab in advanced cancers. Assay used: immunoSEQ multiplex PCR; TCRdb lists only in-frame clones, some missing. The sample contains roughly 58,000 clones, around 88% of which appear only once. The starting material was CD4+ or CD8+ T cells sorted from blood, obtained in a trial of the OX40 agonist ivuxolimab. The receptors here all came from an adult with an advanced solid tumor such as melanoma, head and neck, liver or kidney cancer.

The rearrangement joins TRBV10-3 to TRBJ1-2; unclear D gene. There are 13 residues in the CDR3. The V end was cut by 9 bases, the J end by 2 bases, with 13 bases between. Germline CDR1 and CDR2: ENHRY and SYGVKD. CDR3 loop: CAMTEDSNYGYTF. In DNA, the CDR3 is TGTGCCATGACGGAGGACTCGAACTATGGCTACACCTTC.

CDR3 in amino acids: CASSFDRFLSNIQYF. Written as DNA, the CDR3 is TGTGCCAGCAGCTTTGACAGGTTTTTATCAAACATTCAGTACTTC. The genes are TRBV5-5 and TRBJ2-4, with D possibly being TRBD1 (6 bases). Germline CDR1 SGHKS, CDR2 YYEKEE (reference sequence). Trimming removed 2 bases at V and 6 bases at J, with 15 bases between. The CDR3 runs to 15 residues.

The chain carries TRBV30 and TRBJ1-5, with D possibly matching TRBD1 (6 bases). This CDR3 contains 10 residues. Germline V CDR1 and CDR2: GTSNPN, SVGIG (reference sequence). The CDR3 DNA reads as TGTCCCAGGGGCCGTCAGCCCCAGCATTTT. Protein sequence: CPRGRQPQHF.

The V and J genes are TRBV4-2 and TRBJ1-2; weak D call: TRBD1 (5 bases). This CDR3 is 13 amino acids long. Germline-derived CDR1 and CDR2 are LGHNA and YNFKEQ. V lost 2 bases and J 8 bases, leaving 12 bases between the germline ends. CDR3 sequence reads: CASSQRRVGGYTF. DNA of the CDR3: TGTGCCAGCAGCCAACGCAGGGTGGGGGGCTACACCTTC.

About this clone itself: An end of the junction differs from the germline gene, which may be a read error. The V and J genes are TRBV7-7 and TRBJ2-2; no definite D call. The CDR3 is made up of 14 amino acids. Germline V gene sequence: CDR1 SSHAT, CDR2 FNYEAQ (reference sequence). The CDR3 here is CASSLDGSTGELFF. As DNA, the CDR3 is TGTGCTAGCAGCTTAGACGGGTCAACCGGGGAGCTGTTTTTT. Variable domain in full (rest from reference TRBV7-7 and TRBJ2-2): GAGVSQSPRYKVTKRGQDVTLRCDPISSHATLYWYQQALGQGPEFLTYFNYEAQPDKSGLPSDRFSAERPEGSISTLTIQRTEQRDSAMYRCASSLDGSTGELFFGEGSRLTVL.

The chain couples TRBV18 to TRBJ2-7; D uncertain. V was trimmed by 1 base and J by 6 bases, leaving 13 bases between them. CDR3 size: 14 residues. Germline values: CDR1 KGHSH, CDR2 LQKENI. Here the CDR3 DNA reads TGTGCCAGCTCACCACGGGGAACTAAGGGCGAGCAGTACTTC. This translates into CASSPRGTKGEQYF.

This chain joins TRBV5-1 and TRBJ1-1, with no clear D. This CDR3 comprises 14 residues. V dropped 4 bases and J dropped 0 bases, with 10 bases sitting between them. Germline V gene sequence: CDR1 SGHRS, CDR2 YFSETQ. CDR3 protein: CASSPGLMNTEAFF. In DNA form, the CDR3 reads TGCGCCAGCAGCCCGGGCCTTATGAACACTGAAGCTTTCTTT.

The chain employs TRBV30 and TRBJ2-2; the match to TRBD2 covers 7 bases. This CDR3 comprises 13 residues. CDR1 and CDR2 (germline): GTSNPN, SVGIG (reference sequence). Losses at the gene ends were 3 bases for V and 6 bases for J; bases not matched to a gene: 4. As DNA, the CDR3 is TGTGCCTGGAGCCTTCGGGGGGCCGGGGAGCTGTTTTTT. As protein: CAWSLRGAGELFF.

This clone has only one observation. Other DNA sequences from this sample encode an identical CDR3 as well. The J gene is TRBJ2-7, the V gene TRBV30, with D perhaps being TRBD1 or TRBD2 (5 bases each). Trimming pared 1 base from V and 1 base from J, leaving 11 bases between. The CDR3 loop spans 14 amino acids. Germline assignment: CDR1 GTSNPN and CDR2 SVGIG (reference sequence). The CDR3 sequence is CAWSDTGRSYEQYF. As DNA, the CDR3 is TGTGCCTGGAGTGATACGGGACGGTCCTACGAGCAGTACTTC.

V usage is TRBV18 and J usage is TRBJ2-1; 10 bases are a match to TRBD2. V trimming: 0 bases; J trimming: 7 bases; junction bases outside the gene matches: 3. The CDR3 has 15 residues. Germline CDR1 reads KGHSH; CDR2 reads LQKENI. As DNA, the CDR3 is TGTGCCAGCTCACCACCACTAGCGGGAATGAATGAGCAGTTCTTC. It yields the protein CASSPPLAGMNEQFF.

The chain uses TRBV5-1 and TRBJ2-3; tentative D call: TRBD1 (6 bases). Germline CDR1 SGHRS, CDR2 YFSETQ. The V end was cut by 3 bases, the J end by 0 bases, with 8 bases between. CDR3 length: 14 residues. CDR3 residues: CASSSQGSTDTQYF. In nucleotides, the CDR3 is TGCGCCAGCAGCTCACAGGGTAGCACAGATACGCAGTATTTT.

The V gene is TRBV19, the J gene TRBJ2-5; D might be TRBD1 (6 bases). Per the germline V gene, CDR1 is LNHDA and CDR2 is SQIVND (reference sequence). The CDR3 has 17 amino acids. V was cut by 7 bases and J by 4 bases, with 25 bases left in between. CDR3 nucleotides: TGTGCCAGTAAGGGAGTCCCCGGGACCCAAGGGGGAGAGACCCAGTACTTC. It encodes CASKGVPGTQGGETQYF.

The V and J genes are TRBV5-8 and TRBJ2-5; D not certain. V was cut by 4 bases and J by 5 bases, with 15 bases left in between. The germline gives CDR1 SGHTS, CDR2 YDEGEE. The length of the CDR3 is 14 residues. CDR3 protein: CASSVSSTRETQYF. CDR3 nucleotide sequence: TGTGCCAGCAGCGTGAGTTCGACAAGGGAGACCCAGTACTTC.

The chain employs TRBV15 and TRBJ2-7; no firm D call. CDR1 is LNHNV, CDR2 YYDKDF, per germline (reference sequence). This CDR3 is 13 amino acids long. The V gene lost 1 base and the J gene lost 3 bases, with 7 bases spanning the gap. In nucleotides, the CDR3 is TGTGCCACCAGCAGAGCTCCCAACTACGAGCAGTACTTC. It encodes CATSRAPNYEQYF. Full variable domain (missing parts from reference TRBV15 and TRBJ2-7): DAMVIQNPRYQVTQFGKPVTLSCSQTLNHNVMYWYQQKSSQAPKLLFHYYDKDFNNEADTPDNFQSRRPNTSFCFLDIRSPGLGDTAMYLCATSRAPNYEQYFGPGTRLTVT.

This rearrangement joins TRBV2 to TRBJ1-6; TRBD1 agrees at 7 bases. There are 14 residues in the CDR3. Losses at the gene ends were 11 bases for V and 9 bases for J; bases not matched to a gene: 13. The germline V gene has CDR1 SNHLY and CDR2 FYNNEI. CDR3 in DNA: TGTGCCGGAAGGACAGGCGGTGGATCTTCACCCCTCCACTTT. It translates to CAGRTGGGSSPLHF.